This entry is about one T cell receptor beta chain. What it binds is unknown. The data originate from a study of blood T cells in healthy people across ages. Regarding the study as a whole: Among long-lived donors, naive CD4+ cells were more numerous and diversity higher than in aged donors. Strong correlation existed between TCR beta diversity and naive T cell percentage.

This CDR3 has 14 residues. Trimming removed 0 bases from V and 2 bases from J, with 8 bases in between. Germline assignment: CDR1 DFQATT and CDR2 SNEGSKA (reference sequence). Primers used in a second PCR of roughly 6 to 12 cycles were a sample-barcoded 5' primer and a J-beta primer mix. With 12 random nucleotides, a template-switch adaptor tagged each individual cDNA molecule. TCRdb re-called the 5' RACE reads with MiXCR, one entry per CDR3 protein. The data contain some 1,000,000 distinct CDR3 sequences, 20% to 25% of them singletons. The same data also went into a second study, on T cells of mothers and their children. From that study: Detection yielded no persistent microchimeric T cell clones.

V usage is TRBV20-1 and J usage is TRBJ1-3; D remains unclear. The sample taken for sequencing was blood. The receptor comes from a girl aged 2-10 years in good health. CDR3: CSARDQWAGNTIYF. The CDR3 DNA follows: TGCAGTGCTAGAGACCAGTGGGCTGGAAACACCATATATTTT.